What follows is one T cell receptor beta chain and its context. What it binds is unknown. These data are taken from a study of cytomegalovirus exposure and HLA in healthy donors. Study-level results: Follow-up analysis seemed to connect common viral pathogens with several of the most significant clusters identified. A likely sequencing artifact accounted for one observed cluster of highly shared sequence variants. TCR beta V segments were, for the most part, productive about 87% or about 30% of the time in an earlier analysis.

PCR was performed using 60 Vbeta and 13 Jbeta primers. Generated by immunoSEQ multiplex PCR, the TCRdb table keeps only in-frame clones and is missing some. Listed are some 33,000 clones; 4.8% falls within the top ten. The CDR3 extends over 14 amino acids. Germline CDR1 LNHDA, CDR2 SQIVND (reference sequence). The V and J ends lost 7 bases and 7 bases respectively, with 17 bases between them. This sequence joins TRBV19 and TRBJ1-5, with D perhaps TRBD1 (6 bases). The source material was PBMCs. The clonotype originates from a female donor in good health and CMV-seronegative. The CDR3 coding sequence is TGTGCCAGTACCGTAGGGGGGGGTGGACAGCCCCAGCATTTT. Residues: CASTVGGGGQPQHF.